This entry lists 5 T cell receptor beta chains sequenced from one sample in a study of regulatory T cells in long-lasting Graves disease. Assembly of TCR beta libraries relied on iRepertoire HTBI primers together with Arm-PCR of CDR3 regions. TCRdb re-analysed the multiplex PCR reads in MiXCR, keeping a single row per CDR3 protein. The repertoire consists of some 330,000 distinct CDR3 sequences, with approximately 12% occurring once and the leading ten covering around 18%. Time point described: newly diagnosed GD, antithyroid drugs for less than 3 months. PBMC-extracted RNA yielded the TCR library. This sample was shared with a second study, whose subject was T cells in Graves' hyperthyroidism and ophthalmopathy.

Specimen: peripheral blood mononuclear cells (PBMCs), collected at new diagnosis, from a patient treated with antithyroid drugs. Receptor source: a woman aged 18 to 35 with Graves disease.

The table lists this clonotype with many counts. The V and J genes are TRBV5-4 and TRBJ2-3, with 8 bases identical to TRBD1. The CDR3 covers 15 residues. Trimming at V came to 2 bases and at J to 2 bases, leaving 4 bases not matched to a gene. Germline lookup yields CDR1 SGHNT and CDR2 YYREEE (reference sequence). Here the CDR3 reads CASSFQGANTDTQYF. In DNA, the CDR3 is TGTGCCAGCAGCTTCCAGGGGGCAAACACAGATACGCAGTATTTT.

This clonotype has at least ten counts. The DNA of the CDR3 is TGTGCCAGTAGCGACTATCGACAGGCTAGCAATCAGCCCCAGCATTTT. This gives the protein CASSDYRQASNQPQHF. The genes are TRBV19 and TRBJ1-5; TRBD1 is a possible D gene (6 bases). The CDR3 consists of 16 residues. CDR1 is LNHDA, CDR2 SQIVND, per germline (reference sequence). Trimming left V 6 bases short and J 0 bases short, with 15 bases between.

This clonotype was picked up many times. The V and J genes are TRBV10-3 and TRBJ2-2; D not certain. In germline, CDR1 is ENHRY, CDR2 SYGVKD. CDR3 size: 13 residues. The V end lost 4 bases, the J end lost 6 bases, and 9 bases lay between the germline ends. The CDR3 nucleotides read TGTGCCATCAGTGCAGAGCGAGCCGGGGAGCTGTTTTTT. Amino acids: CAISAERAGELFF.

The V call is TRBV3-1, the J call TRBJ2-7, with D hard to call. Trimming shortened V by 0 bases and J by 3 bases, and 12 bases separated the two germline ends. CDR1 and CDR2 (germline): LGHDT, YNNKEL (reference sequence). The CDR3 consists of 15 residues. CDR3: CASSQDSTRLYEQYF. In nucleotides, the CDR3 is TGTGCCAGCAGCCAAGATAGCACAAGACTCTACGAGCAGTACTTC.

The sample holds many counts of this clonotype. This chain connects TRBV7-3 to TRBJ2-3; tentatively, D is TRBD1 or TRBD2 (5 bases each). V was trimmed by 3 bases and J by 5 bases, leaving 12 bases between them. There are 14 residues in the CDR3. CDR1 SGHTA and CDR2 FQGTGA come from the germline V gene. The chain's CDR3 is CASSFLGTQDTQYF. CDR3 bases: TGTGCCAGCAGCTTCCTGGGGACCCAAGATACGCAGTATTTT.